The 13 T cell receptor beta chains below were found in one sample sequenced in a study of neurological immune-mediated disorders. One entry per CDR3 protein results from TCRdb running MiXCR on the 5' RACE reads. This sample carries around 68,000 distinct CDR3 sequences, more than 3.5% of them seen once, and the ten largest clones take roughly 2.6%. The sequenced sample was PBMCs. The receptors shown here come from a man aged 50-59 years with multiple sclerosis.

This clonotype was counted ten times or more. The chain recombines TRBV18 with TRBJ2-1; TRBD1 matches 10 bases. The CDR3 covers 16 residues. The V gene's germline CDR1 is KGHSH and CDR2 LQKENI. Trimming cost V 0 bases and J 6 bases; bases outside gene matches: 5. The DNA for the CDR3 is TGTGCCAGCTCACCACCAGGGACAGGGGTACGCAATGAGCAGTTCTTC. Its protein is CASSPPGTGVRNEQFF. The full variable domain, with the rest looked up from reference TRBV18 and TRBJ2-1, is NAGVMQNPRHLVRRRGQEARLRCSPMKGHSHVYWYRQLPEEGLKFMVYLQKENIIDESGMPKERFSAEFPKEGPSILRIQQVVRGDSAAYFCASSPPGTGVRNEQFFGPGTRLTVL.

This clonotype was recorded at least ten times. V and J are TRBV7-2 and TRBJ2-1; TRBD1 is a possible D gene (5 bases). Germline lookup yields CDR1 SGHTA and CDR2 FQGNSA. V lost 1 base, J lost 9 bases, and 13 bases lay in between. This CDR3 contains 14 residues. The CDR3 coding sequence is TGTGCCAGCAGCTTAGGGCAGGGAAGAAGTGAGCAGTTCTTC. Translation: CASSLGQGRSEQFF.

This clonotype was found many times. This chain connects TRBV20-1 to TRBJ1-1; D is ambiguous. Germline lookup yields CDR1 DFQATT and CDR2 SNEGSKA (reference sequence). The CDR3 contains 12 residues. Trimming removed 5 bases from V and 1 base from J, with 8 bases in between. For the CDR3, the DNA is TGCAGTGCTCGGGCACCGAACACTGAAGCTTTCTTT. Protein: CSARAPNTEAFF.

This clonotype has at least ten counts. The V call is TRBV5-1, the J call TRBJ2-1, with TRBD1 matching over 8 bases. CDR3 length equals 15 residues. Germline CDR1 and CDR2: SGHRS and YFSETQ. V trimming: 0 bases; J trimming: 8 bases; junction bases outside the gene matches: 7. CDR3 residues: CASSLVDRVSDEQFF. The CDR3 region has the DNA TGCGCCAGCAGCTTGGTGGACAGGGTCTCCGATGAGCAGTTCTTC.

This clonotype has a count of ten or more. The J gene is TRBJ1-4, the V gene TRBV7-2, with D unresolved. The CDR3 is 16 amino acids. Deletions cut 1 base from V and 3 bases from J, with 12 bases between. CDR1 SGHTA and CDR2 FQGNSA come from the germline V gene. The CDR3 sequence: CASSLGFSRSNEKLFF. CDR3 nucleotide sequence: TGTGCCAGCAGCTTAGGTTTCAGTAGATCTAATGAAAAACTGTTTTTT.

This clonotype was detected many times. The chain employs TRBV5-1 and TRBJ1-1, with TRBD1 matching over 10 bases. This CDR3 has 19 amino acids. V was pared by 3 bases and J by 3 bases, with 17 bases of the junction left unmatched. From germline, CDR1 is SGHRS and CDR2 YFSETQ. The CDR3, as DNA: TGCGCCAGCAGCTACTTTATAGTCGGGACAGGGGCGCCGGACACTGAAGCTTTCTTT. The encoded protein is CASSYFIVGTGAPDTEAFF.

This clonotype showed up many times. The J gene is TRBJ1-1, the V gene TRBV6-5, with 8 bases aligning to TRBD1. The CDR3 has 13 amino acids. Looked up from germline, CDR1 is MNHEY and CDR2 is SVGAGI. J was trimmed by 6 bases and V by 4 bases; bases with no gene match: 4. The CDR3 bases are TGTGCCAGCAGTTCCACACAGGGGGCTGAAGCTTTCTTT. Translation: CASSSTQGAEAFF.

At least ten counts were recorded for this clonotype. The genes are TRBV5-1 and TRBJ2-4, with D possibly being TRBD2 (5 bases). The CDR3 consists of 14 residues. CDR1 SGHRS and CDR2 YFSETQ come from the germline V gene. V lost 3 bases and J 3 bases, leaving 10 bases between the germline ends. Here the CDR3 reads CASSYGINKNIQYF. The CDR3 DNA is TGCGCCAGCAGCTACGGGATAAACAAAAACATTCAGTACTTC.

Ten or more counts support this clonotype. In nucleotides, the CDR3 is TGTGCCAGCAGTGAAGTAGGGACAGGGGGCGTATCTGTCGCAGATACGCAGTATTTT. It specifies CASSEVGTGGVSVADTQYF. The chain employs TRBV2 and TRBJ2-3, with 12 positions matching TRBD1. The CDR3 is made up of 19 amino acids. Trimming cost V 1 base and J 4 bases; bases outside gene matches: 12. Germline V CDR1 and CDR2: SNHLY, FYNNEI.

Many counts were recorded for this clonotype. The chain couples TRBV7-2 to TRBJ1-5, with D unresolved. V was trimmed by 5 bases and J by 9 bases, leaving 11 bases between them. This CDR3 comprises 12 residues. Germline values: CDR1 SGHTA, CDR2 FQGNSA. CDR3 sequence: CASSPTAGPQHF. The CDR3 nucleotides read TGTGCCAGCAGCCCCACCGCGGGGCCCCAGCATTTT.

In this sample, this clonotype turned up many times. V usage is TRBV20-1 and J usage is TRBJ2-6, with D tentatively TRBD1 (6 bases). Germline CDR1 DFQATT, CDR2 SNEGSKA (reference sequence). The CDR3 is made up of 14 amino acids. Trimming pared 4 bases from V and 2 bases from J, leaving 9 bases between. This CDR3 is CSATRGPGANVLTF. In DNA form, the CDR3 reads TGCAGTGCTACCAGGGGTCCTGGGGCCAACGTCCTGACTTTC.

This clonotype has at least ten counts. The CDR3 DNA is TGCGCCAGCAGCTCGACATTGCGGGACAGGGGATATGGGACCCAGTACTTC. Translating it yields CASSSTLRDRGYGTQYF. The V and J genes are TRBV5-1 and TRBJ2-5, with TRBD1 matching 10 bases. The CDR3 totals 17 residues. Looked up from germline, CDR1 is SGHRS and CDR2 is YFSETQ. V lost 3 bases, J lost 7 bases, and 15 bases stayed unmatched.

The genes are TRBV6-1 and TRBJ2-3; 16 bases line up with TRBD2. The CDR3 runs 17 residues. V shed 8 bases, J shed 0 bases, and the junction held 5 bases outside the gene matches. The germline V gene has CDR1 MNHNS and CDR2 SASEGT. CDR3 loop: CASSGTSGGVSTDTQYF. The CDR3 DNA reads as TGTGCCAGCTCGGGGACTAGCGGGGGGGTTAGCACAGATACGCAGTATTTT.